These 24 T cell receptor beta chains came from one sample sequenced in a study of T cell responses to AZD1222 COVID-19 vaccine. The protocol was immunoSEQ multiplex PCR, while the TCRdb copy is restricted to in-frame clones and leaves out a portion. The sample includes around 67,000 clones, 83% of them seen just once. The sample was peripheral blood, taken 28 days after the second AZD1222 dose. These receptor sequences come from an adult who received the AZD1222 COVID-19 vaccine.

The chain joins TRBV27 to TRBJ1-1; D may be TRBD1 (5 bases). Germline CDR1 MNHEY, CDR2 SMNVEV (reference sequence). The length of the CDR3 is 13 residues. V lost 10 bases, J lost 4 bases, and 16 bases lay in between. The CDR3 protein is CATAGLGPTEAFF. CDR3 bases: TGTGCCACCGCAGGGCTGGGGCCCACTGAAGCTTTCTTT.

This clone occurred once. DNA for the CDR3: TGCGCCAGCAGCTTGGTAGCTAGCGGGGGGGTCAATGAGCAGTTCTTC. As protein: CASSLVASGGVNEQFF. This chain joins TRBV5-1 and TRBJ2-1, with 12 bases that match TRBD2. J was trimmed by 6 bases and V by 0 bases; bases with no gene match: 4. The CDR3 has 16 residues. Germline V gives CDR1 SGHRS, CDR2 YFSETQ.

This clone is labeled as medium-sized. The CDR3 here is CATGTDMNTEAFF. In DNA form, the CDR3 reads TGTGCCACGGGGACAGACATGAACACTGAAGCTTTCTTT. The V gene is TRBV19, the J gene TRBJ1-1, with 7 bases matching TRBD1. CDR3 size: 13 residues. CDR1 LNHDA and CDR2 SQIVND come from the germline V gene (reference sequence). The J segment lost 0 bases and the V segment lost 10 bases, leaving 5 bases of the junction unmatched.

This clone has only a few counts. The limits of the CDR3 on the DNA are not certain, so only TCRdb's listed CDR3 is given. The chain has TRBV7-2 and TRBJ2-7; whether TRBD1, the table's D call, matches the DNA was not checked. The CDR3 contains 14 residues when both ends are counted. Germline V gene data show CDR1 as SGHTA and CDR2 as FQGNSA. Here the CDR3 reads CASSFGQGTYEQYF.

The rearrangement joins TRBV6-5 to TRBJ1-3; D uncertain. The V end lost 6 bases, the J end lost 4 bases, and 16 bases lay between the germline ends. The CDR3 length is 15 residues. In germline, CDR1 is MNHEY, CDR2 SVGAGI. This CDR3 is CASRPPGMGGNTIYF. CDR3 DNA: TGTGCCAGCAGACCCCCCGGGATGGGAGGAAACACCATATATTTT.

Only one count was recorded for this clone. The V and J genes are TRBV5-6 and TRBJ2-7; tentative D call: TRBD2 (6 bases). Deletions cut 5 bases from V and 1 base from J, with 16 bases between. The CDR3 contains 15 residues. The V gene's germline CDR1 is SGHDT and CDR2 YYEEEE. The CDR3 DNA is TGTGCCAGCAGTCCGGCTGGGACTTCTTCCTACGAGCAGTACTTC. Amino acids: CASSPAGTSSYEQYF. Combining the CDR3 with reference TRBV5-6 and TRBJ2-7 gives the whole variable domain DAGVTQSPTHLIKTRGQQVTLRCSPKSGHDTVSWYQQALGQGPQFIFQYYEEEERQRGNFPDRFSGHQFPNYSSELNVNALLLGDSALYLCASSPAGTSSYEQYFGPGTRLTVT.

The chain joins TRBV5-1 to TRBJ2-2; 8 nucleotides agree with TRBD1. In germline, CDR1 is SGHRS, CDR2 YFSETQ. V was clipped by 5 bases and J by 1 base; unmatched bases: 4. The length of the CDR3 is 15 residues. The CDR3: CASSSGQENTGELFF. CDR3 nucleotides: TGCGCCAGCAGTTCGGGACAGGAGAACACCGGGGAGCTGTTTTTT.

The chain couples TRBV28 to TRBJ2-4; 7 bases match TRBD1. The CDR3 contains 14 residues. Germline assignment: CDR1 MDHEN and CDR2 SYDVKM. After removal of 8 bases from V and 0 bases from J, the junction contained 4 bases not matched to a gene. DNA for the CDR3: TGTGCCAGCGAGACAGGGCTAGCCAAAAACATTCAGTACTTC. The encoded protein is CASETGLAKNIQYF. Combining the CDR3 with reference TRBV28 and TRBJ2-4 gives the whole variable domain DVKVTQSSRYLVKRTGEKVFLECVQDMDHENMFWYRQDPGLGLRLIYFSYDVKMKEKGDIPEGYSVSREKKERFSLILESASTNQTSMYLCASETGLAKNIQYFGAGTRLSVL.

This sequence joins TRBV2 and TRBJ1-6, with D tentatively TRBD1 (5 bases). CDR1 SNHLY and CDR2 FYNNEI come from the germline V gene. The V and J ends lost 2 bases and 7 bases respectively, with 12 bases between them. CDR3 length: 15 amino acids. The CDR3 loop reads CASSEMGQTNSPLHF. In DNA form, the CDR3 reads TGTGCCAGCAGTGAAATGGGGCAGACCAATTCACCCCTCCACTTT.

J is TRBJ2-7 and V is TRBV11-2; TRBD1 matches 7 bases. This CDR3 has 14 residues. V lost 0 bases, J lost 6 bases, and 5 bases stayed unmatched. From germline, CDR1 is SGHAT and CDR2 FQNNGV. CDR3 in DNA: TGTGCCAGCAGCTTAGAAAGACAGGGTGGCGAGCAGTACTTC. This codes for CASSLERQGGEQYF.

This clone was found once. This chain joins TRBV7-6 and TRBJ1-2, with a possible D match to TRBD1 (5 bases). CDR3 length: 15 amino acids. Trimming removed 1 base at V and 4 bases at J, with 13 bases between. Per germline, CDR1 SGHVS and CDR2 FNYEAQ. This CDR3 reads CASSLEAGRSYGYTF. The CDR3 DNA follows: TGTGCCAGCAGCTTAGAGGCAGGGCGCAGCTATGGCTACACCTTC.

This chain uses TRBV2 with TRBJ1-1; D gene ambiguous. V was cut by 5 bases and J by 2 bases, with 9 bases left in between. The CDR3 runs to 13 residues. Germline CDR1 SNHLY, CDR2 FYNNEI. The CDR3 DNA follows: TGTGCCAGCAGTTCACTCTCAAACACTGAAGCTTTCTTT. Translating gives CASSSLSNTEAFF.

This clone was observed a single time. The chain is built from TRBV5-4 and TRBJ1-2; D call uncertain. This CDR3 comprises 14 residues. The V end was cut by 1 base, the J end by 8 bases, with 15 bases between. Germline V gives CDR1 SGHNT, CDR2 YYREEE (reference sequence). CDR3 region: CASSLPTTTGGYTF. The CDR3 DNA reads TGTGCCAGCAGCTTGCCCACGACGACGGGAGGCTACACCTTC. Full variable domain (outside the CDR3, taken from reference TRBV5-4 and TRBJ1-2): ETGVTQSPTHLIKTRGQQVTLRCSSQSGHNTVSWYQQALGQGPQFIFQYYREEENGRGNFPPRFSGLQFPNYSSELNVNALELDDSALYLCASSLPTTTGGYTFGSGTRLTVV.

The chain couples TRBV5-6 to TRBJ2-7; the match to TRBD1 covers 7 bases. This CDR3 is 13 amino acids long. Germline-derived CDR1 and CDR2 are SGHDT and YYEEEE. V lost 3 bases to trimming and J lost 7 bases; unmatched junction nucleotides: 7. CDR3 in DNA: TGTGCCAGCAGCTCGACAGGGCTGAGGGAGCAGTACTTC. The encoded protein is CASSSTGLREQYF.

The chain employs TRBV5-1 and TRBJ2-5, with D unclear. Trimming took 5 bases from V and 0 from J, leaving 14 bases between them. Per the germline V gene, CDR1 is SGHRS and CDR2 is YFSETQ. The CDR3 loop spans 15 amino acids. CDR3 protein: CASRWAGKYQETQYF. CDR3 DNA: TGCGCCAGCAGGTGGGCAGGCAAGTACCAAGAGACCCAGTACTTC. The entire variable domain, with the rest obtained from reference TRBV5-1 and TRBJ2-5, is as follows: KAGVTQTPRYLIKTRGQQVTLSCSPISGHRSVSWYQQTPGQGLQFLFEYFSETQRNKGNFPGRFSGRQFSNSRSEMNVSTLELGDSALYLCASRWAGKYQETQYFGPGTRLLVL.

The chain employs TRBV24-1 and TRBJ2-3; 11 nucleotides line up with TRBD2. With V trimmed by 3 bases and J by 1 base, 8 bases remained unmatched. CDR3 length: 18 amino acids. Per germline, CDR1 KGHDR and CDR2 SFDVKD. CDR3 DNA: TGTGCCACCAGTGATGGGGCATCGACTAGCGGGGGCACAGATACGCAGTATTTT. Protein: CATSDGASTSGGTDTQYF.

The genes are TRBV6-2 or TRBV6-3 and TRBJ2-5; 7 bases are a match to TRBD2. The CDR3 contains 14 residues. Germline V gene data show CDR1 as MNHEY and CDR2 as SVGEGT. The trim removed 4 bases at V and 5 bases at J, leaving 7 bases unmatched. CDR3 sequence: CASSWRGTLETQYF. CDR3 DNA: TGTGCCAGCAGTTGGCGGGGGACCCTCGAGACCCAGTACTTC.

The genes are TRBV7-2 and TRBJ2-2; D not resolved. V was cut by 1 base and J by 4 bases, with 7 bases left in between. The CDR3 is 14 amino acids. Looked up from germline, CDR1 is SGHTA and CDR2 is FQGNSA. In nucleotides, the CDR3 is TGTGCCAGCAGCTTAGGACTGAGCACCGGGGAGCTGTTTTTT. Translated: CASSLGLSTGELFF.

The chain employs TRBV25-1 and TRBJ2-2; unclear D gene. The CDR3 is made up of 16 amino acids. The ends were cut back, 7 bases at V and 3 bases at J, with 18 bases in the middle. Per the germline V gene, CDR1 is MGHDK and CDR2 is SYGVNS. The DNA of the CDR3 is TGTGCCAGCACGGGTAGATGGTCCGATTACACCGGGGAGCTGTTTTTT. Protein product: CASTGRWSDYTGELFF.

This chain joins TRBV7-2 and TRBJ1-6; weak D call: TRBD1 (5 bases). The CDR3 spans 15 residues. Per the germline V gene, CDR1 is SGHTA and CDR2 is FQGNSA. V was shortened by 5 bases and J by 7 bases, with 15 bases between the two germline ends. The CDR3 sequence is CASSPRGAGNSPLHF. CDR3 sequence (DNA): TGTGCCAGCAGCCCGAGAGGGGCAGGGAATTCACCCCTCCACTTT.

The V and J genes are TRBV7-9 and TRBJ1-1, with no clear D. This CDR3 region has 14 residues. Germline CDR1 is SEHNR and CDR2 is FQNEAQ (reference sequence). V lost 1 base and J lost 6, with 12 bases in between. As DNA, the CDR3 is TGTGCCAGCAGCTTAGTCTTCGTGTTCTCTGAAGCTTTCTTT. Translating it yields CASSLVFVFSEAFF.

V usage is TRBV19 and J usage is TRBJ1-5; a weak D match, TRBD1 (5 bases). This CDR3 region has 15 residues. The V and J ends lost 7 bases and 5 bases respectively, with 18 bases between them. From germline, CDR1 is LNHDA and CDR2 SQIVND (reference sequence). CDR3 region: CASIPGGTYHQPQHF. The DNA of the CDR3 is TGTGCCAGTATCCCGGGGGGGACTTACCATCAGCCCCAGCATTTT.

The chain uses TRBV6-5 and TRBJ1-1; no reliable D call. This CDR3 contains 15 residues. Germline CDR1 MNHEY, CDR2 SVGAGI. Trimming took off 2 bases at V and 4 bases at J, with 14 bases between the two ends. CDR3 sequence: CASSYARSRATEAFF. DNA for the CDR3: TGTGCCAGCAGTTACGCCCGGTCACGGGCCACTGAAGCTTTCTTT.

The CDR3: CAISGDRGQVNGYTF. The CDR3 DNA is TGTGCCATCAGCGGAGACAGGGGGCAGGTTAACGGCTACACCTTC. The chain is built from TRBV10-3 and TRBJ1-2; 10 bases agree with TRBD1. V was clipped by 6 bases and J by 8 bases; unmatched bases: 12. This CDR3 comprises 15 residues. Germline-derived CDR1 and CDR2 are ENHRY and SYGVKD.